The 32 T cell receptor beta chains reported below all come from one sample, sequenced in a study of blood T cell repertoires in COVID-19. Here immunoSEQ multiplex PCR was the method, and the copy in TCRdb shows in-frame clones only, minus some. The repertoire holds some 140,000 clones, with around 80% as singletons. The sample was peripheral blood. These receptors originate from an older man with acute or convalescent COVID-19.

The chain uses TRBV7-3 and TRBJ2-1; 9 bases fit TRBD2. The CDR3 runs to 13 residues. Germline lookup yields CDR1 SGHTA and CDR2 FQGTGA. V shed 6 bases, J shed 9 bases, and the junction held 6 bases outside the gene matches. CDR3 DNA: TGTGCCAGCAGGCGGACTAGCGCCGGTGAGCAGTTCTTC. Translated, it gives CASRRTSAGEQFF.

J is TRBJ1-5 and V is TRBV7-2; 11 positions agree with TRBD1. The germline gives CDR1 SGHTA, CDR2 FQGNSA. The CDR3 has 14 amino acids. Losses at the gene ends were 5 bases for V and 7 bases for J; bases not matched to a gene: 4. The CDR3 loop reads CASSLDRGLQPQHF. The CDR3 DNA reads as TGTGCCAGCAGCCTGGACAGGGGGCTCCAGCCCCAGCATTTT.

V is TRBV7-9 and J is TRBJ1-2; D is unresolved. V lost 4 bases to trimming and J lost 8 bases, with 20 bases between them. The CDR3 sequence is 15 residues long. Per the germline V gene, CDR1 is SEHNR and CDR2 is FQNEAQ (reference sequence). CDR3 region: CASSSAGSNSGGYTF. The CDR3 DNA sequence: TGTGCCAGCAGCTCAGCCGGGTCCAACTCGGGGGGCTACACCTTC.

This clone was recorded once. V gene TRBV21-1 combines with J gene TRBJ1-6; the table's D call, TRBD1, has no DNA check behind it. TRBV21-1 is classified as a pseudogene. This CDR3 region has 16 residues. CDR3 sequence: CASSSPNRHYNSPLHF. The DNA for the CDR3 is TGTGCCAGCAGCAGCCCGAACAGGCACTATAATTCACCCCTCCACTTT.

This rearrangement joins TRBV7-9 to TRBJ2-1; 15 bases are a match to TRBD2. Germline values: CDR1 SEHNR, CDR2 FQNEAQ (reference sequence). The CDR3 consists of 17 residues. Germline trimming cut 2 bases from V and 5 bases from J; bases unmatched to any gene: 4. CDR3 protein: CASSLTGTSGRNNEQFF. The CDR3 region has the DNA TGTGCCAGCAGCTTAACTGGGACTAGCGGGAGGAACAATGAGCAGTTCTTC.

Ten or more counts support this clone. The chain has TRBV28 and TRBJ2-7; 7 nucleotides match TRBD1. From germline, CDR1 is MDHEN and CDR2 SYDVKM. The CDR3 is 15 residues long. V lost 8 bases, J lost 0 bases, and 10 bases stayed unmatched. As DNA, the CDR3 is TGTGCCAGCCACCTTAGGGGACAGAGCTCCTACGAGCAGTACTTC. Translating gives CASHLRGQSSYEQYF.

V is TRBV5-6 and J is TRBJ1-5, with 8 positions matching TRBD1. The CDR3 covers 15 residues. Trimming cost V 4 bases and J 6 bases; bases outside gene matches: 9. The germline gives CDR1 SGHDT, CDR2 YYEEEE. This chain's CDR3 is CASSRGQEGIQPQHF. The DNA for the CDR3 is TGTGCCAGCAGCCGGGGACAGGAAGGTATTCAGCCCCAGCATTTT. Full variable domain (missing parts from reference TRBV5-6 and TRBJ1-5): DAGVTQSPTHLIKTRGQQVTLRCSPKSGHDTVSWYQQALGQGPQFIFQYYEEEERQRGNFPDRFSGHQFPNYSSELNVNALLLGDSALYLCASSRGQEGIQPQHFGDGTRLSIL.

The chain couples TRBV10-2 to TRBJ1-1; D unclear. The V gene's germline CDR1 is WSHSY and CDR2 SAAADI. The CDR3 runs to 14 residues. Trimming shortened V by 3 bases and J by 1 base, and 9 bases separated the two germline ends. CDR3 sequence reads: CASSDGERNTEAFF. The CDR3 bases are TGCGCCAGCAGTGACGGGGAAAGGAACACTGAAGCTTTCTTT.

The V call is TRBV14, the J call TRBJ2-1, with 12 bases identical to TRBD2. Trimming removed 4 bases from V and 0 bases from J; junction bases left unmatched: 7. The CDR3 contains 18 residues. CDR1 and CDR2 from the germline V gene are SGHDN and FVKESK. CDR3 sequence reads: CASSLRTSGASSYNEQFF. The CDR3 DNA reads TGTGCCAGCAGCCTTAGGACTAGCGGGGCCAGCTCCTACAATGAGCAGTTCTTC.

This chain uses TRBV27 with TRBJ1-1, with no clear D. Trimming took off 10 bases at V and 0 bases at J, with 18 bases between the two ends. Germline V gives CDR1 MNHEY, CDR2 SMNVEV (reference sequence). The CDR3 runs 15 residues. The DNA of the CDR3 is TGTGCCACCAGGAATCGCGGAGTCATGAACACTGAAGCTTTCTTT. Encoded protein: CATRNRGVMNTEAFF.

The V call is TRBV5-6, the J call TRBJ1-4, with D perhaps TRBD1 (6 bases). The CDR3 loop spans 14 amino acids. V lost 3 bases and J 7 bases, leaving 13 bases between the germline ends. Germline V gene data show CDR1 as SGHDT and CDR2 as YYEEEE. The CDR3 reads CASSSIGGSEKLFF. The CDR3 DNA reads TGTGCCAGCAGCTCAATAGGGGGTAGTGAAAAACTGTTTTTT. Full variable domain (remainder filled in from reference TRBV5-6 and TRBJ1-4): DAGVTQSPTHLIKTRGQQVTLRCSPKSGHDTVSWYQQALGQGPQFIFQYYEEEERQRGNFPDRFSGHQFPNYSSELNVNALLLGDSALYLCASSSIGGSEKLFFGSGTQLSVL.

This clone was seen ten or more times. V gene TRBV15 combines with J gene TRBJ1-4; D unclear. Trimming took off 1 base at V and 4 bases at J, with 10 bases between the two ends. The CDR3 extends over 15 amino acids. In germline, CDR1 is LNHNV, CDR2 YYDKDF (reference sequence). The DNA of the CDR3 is TGTGCCACCAGCAGAGGAGGAGGAAATAATGAAAAACTGTTTTTT. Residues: CATSRGGGNNEKLFF. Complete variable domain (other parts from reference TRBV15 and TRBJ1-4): DAMVIQNPRYQVTQFGKPVTLSCSQTLNHNVMYWYQQKSSQAPKLLFHYYDKDFNNEADTPDNFQSRRPNTSFCFLDIRSPGLGDTAMYLCATSRGGGNNEKLFFGSGTQLSVL.

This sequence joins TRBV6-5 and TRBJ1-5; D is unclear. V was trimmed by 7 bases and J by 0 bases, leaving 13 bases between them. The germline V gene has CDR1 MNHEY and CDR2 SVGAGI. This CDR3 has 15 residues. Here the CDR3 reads CASIIQLYSNQPQHF. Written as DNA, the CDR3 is TGTGCCAGCATTATACAGCTTTATAGCAATCAGCCCCAGCATTTT.

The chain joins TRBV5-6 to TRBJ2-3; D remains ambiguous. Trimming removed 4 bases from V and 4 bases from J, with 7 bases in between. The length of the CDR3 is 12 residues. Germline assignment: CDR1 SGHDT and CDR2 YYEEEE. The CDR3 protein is CASSPAPDTQYF. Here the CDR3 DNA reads TGTGCCAGCAGCCCTGCGCCAGATACGCAGTATTTT.

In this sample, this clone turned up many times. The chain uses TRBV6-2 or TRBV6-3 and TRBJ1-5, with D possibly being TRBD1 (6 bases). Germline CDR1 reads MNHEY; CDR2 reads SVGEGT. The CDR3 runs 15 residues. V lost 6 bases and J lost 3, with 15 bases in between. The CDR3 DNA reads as TGTGCCAGCAGCTTCGGGGGGCTGTCCAATCAGCCCCAGCATTTT. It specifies CASSFGGLSNQPQHF.

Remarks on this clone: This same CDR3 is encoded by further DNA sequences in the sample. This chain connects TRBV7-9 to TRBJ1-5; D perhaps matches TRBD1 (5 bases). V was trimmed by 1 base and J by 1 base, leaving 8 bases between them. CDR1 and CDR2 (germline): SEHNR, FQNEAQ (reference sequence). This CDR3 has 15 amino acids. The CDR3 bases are TGTGCCAGCAGCTTAGGGGGGGTGAGCAATCAGCCCCAGCATTTT. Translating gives CASSLGGVSNQPQHF.

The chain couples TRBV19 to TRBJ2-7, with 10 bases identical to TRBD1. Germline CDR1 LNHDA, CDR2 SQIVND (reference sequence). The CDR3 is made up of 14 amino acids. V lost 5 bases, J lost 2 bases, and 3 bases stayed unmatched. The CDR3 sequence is CASSPGTGAYEQYF. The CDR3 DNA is TGTGCCAGTAGTCCCGGGACAGGGGCCTACGAGCAGTACTTC.

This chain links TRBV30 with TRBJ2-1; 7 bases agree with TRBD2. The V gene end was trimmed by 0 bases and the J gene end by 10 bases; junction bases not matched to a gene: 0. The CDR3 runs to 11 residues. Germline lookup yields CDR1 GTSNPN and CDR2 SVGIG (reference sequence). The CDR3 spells CAWSVLAEQFF. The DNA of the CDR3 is TGTGCCTGGAGTGTACTAGCGGAGCAGTTCTTC. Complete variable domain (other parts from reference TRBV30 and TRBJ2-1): SQTIHQWPATLVQPVGSPLSLECTVEGTSNPNLYWYRQAAGRGLQLLFYSVGIGQISSEVPQNLSASRPQDRQFILSSKKLLLSDSGFYLCAWSVLAEQFFGPGTRLTVL.

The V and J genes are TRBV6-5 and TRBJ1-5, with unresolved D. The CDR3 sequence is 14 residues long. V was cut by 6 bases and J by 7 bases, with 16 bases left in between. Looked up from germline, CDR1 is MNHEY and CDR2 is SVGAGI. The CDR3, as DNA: TGTGCCAGCAGATCCCTGACGGGAGGACAGCCCCAGCATTTT. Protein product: CASRSLTGGQPQHF.

DNA of the CDR3: TGTGCCAGCTCACCAGGGACAGAACAAGGAAACTACGAGCAGTACTTC. Translated, it gives CASSPGTEQGNYEQYF. This chain joins TRBV18 and TRBJ2-7; 7 bases fit TRBD1. Trimming cost V 2 bases and J 3 bases; bases outside gene matches: 10. Germline V CDR1 and CDR2: KGHSH, LQKENI. The CDR3 runs 16 residues.

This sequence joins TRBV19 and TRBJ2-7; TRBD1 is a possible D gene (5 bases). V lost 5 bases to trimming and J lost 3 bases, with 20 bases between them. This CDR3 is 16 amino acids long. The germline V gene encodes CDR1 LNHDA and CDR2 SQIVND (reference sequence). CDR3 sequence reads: CASSSRTDSAFYEQYF. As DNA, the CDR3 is TGTGCCAGTAGTTCTCGGACCGACAGTGCGTTCTACGAGCAGTACTTC. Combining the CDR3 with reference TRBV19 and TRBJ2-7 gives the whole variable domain DGGITQSPKYLFRKEGQNVTLSCEQNLNHDAMYWYRQDPGQGLRLIYYSQIVNDFQKGDIAEGYSVSREKKESFPLTVTSAQKNPTAFYLCASSSRTDSAFYEQYFGPGTRLTVT.

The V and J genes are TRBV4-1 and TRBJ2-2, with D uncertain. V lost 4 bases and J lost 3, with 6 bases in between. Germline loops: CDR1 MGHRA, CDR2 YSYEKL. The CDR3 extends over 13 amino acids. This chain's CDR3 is CASSLIDTGELFF. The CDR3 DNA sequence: TGCGCCAGCAGCCTTATTGACACCGGGGAGCTGTTTTTT.

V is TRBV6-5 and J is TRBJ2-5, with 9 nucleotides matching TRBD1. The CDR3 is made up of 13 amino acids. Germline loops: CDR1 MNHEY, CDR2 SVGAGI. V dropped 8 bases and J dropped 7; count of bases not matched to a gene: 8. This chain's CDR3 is CASSGTGLATQYF. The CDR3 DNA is TGTGCCAGCTCCGGGACAGGGCTTGCGACCCAGTACTTC.

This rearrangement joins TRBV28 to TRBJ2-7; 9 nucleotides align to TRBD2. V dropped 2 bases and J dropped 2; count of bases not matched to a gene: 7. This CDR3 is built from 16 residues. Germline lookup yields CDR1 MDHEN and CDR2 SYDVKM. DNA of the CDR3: TGTGCCAGCAGTTTAGGCGGGGGGGGCAATACCTACGAGCAGTACTTC. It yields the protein CASSLGGGGNTYEQYF.

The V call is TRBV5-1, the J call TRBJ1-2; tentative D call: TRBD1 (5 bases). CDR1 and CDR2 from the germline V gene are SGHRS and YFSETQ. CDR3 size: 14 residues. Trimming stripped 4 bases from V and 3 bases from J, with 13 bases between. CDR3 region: CASSVARDDYGYTF. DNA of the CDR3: TGCGCCAGCAGCGTCGCCAGGGATGACTATGGCTACACCTTC.

Written as DNA, the CDR3 is TGCGCCAGCAGCCAAGATTTGGGGACAGGGAGAGGGAAACACCAAGAGACCCAGTACTTC. Translated: CASSQDLGTGRGKHQETQYF. This sequence joins TRBV4-3 and TRBJ2-5; TRBD1 aligns across 9 bases. With 0 bases clipped from V and 0 bases from J, the junction kept 14 bases outside the gene matches. From germline, CDR1 is LGHNA and CDR2 YSLEER. The CDR3 length is 20 residues.

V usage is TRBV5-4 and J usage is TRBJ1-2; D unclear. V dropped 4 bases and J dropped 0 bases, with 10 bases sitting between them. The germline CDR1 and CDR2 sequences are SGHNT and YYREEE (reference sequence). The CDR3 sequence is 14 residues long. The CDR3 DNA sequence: TGTGCCAGCAGCCCCTCTCTTCCTAACTATGGCTACACCTTC. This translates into CASSPSLPNYGYTF. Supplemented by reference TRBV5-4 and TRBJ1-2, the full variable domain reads ETGVTQSPTHLIKTRGQQVTLRCSSQSGHNTVSWYQQALGQGPQFIFQYYREEENGRGNFPPRFSGLQFPNYSSELNVNALELDDSALYLCASSPSLPNYGYTFGSGTRLTVV.

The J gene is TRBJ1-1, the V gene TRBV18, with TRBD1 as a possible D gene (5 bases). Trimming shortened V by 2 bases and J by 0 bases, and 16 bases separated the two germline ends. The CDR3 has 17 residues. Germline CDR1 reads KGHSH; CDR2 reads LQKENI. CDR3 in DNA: TGTGCCAGCTCACCATCGGGGGACCTGGCTATGAACACTGAAGCTTTCTTT. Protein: CASSPSGDLAMNTEAFF.

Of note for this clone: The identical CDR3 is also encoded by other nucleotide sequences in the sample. This chain's CDR3 is CASSLTGNQPQHF. Here the CDR3 DNA reads TGTGCCAGCAGTTTAACGGGCAATCAGCCCCAGCATTTT. V and J are TRBV27 and TRBJ1-5; D gene ambiguous. V lost 2 bases and J 2 bases, leaving 4 bases between the germline ends. CDR3 length equals 13 residues. The germline gives CDR1 MNHEY, CDR2 SMNVEV (reference sequence).

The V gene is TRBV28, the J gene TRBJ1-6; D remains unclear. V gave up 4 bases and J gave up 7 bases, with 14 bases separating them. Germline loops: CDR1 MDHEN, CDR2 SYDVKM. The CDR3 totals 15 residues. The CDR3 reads CASSSYAAGNSPLHF. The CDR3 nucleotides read TGTGCCAGCAGTTCCTACGCGGCTGGGAATTCACCCCTCCACTTT. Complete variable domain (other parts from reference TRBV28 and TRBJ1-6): DVKVTQSSRYLVKRTGEKVFLECVQDMDHENMFWYRQDPGLGLRLIYFSYDVKMKEKGDIPEGYSVSREKKERFSLILESASTNQTSMYLCASSSYAAGNSPLHFGNGTRLTVT.

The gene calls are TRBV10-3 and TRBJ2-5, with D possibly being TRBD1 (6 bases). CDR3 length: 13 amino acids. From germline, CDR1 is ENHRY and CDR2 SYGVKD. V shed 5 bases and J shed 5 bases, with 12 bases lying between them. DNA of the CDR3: TGTGCCATCAGTAGGGGACAAAGGGAGACCCAGTACTTC. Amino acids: CAISRGQRETQYF.

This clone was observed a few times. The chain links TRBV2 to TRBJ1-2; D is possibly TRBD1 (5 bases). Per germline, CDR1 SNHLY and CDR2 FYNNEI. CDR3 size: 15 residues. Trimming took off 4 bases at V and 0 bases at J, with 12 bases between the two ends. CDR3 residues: CASSAGGVTNYGYTF. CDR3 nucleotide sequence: TGTGCCAGCAGTGCTGGGGGGGTCACTAACTATGGCTACACCTTC.